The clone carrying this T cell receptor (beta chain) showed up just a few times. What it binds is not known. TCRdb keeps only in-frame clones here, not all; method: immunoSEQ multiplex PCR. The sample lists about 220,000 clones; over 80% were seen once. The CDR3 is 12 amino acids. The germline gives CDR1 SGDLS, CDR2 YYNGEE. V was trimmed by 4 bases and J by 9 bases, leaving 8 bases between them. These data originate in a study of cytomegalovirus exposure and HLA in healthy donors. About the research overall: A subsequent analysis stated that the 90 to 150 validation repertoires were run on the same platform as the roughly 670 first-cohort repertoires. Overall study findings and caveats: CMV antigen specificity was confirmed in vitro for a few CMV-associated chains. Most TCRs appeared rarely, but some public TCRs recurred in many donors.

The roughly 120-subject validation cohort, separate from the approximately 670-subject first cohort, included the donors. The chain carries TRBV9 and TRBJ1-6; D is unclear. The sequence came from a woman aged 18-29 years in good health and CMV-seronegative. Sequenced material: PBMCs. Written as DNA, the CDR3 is TGTGCCAGCAGCCTAAATGGTTCACCCCTCCACTTT. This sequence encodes CASSLNGSPLHF.